This TCR beta chain was sequenced in a study of blood T cell repertoires in COVID-19. About the study: In each case, the material was cDNA or gDNA derived from T cells, B-cell-depleted T cells, or PBMCs.

The study drew participants aged roughly 18 to 89 years from about two dozen US areas. What the recovered Cohort 3 donors had was two negative PCRs, clearance, or symptom resolution. This table comes from immunoSEQ multiplex PCR, and its TCRdb copy is limited to in-frame clones, with some not included. The table includes approximately 300,000 clones, over 85% detected once. CDR3 length: 14 residues. V shed 8 bases, J shed 2 bases, and the junction held 8 bases outside the gene matches. Germline CDR1 is PRHDT and CDR2 is FYEKMQ (reference sequence). This clonotype originated in a man aged 55 to 70 who had recovered from COVID-19. Source material: PBMCs or T cells enriched from blood (not recorded which). The chain recombines TRBV13 with TRBJ2-7, with 8 positions matching TRBD1. The CDR3 spells CASGRQGLTYEQYF. Written as DNA, the CDR3 is TGTGCCAGCGGCAGACAGGGGCTCACCTACGAGCAGTACTTC.